The subject of this entry is one T cell receptor beta chain. The data originate from a study of blood T cell repertoires in COVID-19. On the study more broadly: Samples representing acute and convalescent COVID-19 were sourced from the United States, Italy and Spain. PBMCs, B-cell-depleted T cells, or T cells provided the cDNA or gDNA that made up the material.

Authors' analysis steps: Amplification of reference gene primers provided the estimated nucleated cell counts. Some clones are missing from TCRdb's copy, which holds only in-frame ones; the method was immunoSEQ multiplex PCR. V and J calls and clone size are those listed in that table; D and trimming were worked out from the DNA. Among 130,000 to 150,000 clones listed, about 79% were seen once. The ends lost 4 bases at V and 0 bases at J; junction bases unmatched: 2. Germline lookup yields CDR1 LGHNA and CDR2 YSLEER. The CDR3 consists of 15 residues. The rearrangement joins TRBV4-3 to TRBJ1-3; 8 bases map to TRBD1. Sequenced sample: peripheral blood. The TCR comes from a woman over 75 with acute or convalescent COVID-19. DNA for the CDR3: TGCGCCAGCAGCCCTACAGGGGGCTCTGGAAACACCATATATTTT. Residues: CASSPTGGSGNTIYF.